This TCR beta chain appears in the sequencing data of a study of blood T cell repertoires in COVID-19 (TCRdb year 2020). Turning to the overall study: Samples from collaborators originated in the United States, Italy and Spain and spanned both the acute and convalescent phases of COVID-19. The prospective study material was composed of cDNA or gDNA derived from T cells, B-cell-depleted T cells, or PBMCs. Subjects who had been exposed to COVID-19, were actively infected with it, or had recovered from it provided the deeply sampled blood TCRbeta repertoires that made up the dataset. The repertoires were made available in a free public database intended to serve as a resource for research on the immune response to SARS-CoV-2. Samples came from the ongoing ImmuneRACE study (first 160 participants) plus 1,254 subjects from 6 global collaborators. Nearly every sample came with metadata listing a de-identified subject ID, COVID-19 status, age in years and sex. Where available, HLA class I and class II types were obtained from metadata supplied by the sample provider rather than from assay-based typing.

Whole blood was collected in K2EDTA tubes by collaborating institutions according to the institutions' own protocols. For TCRbeta analysis, collaborators shipped samples as frozen whole blood, isolated PBMCs, or DNA extracted from either of those sample types. This clone was detected only once. The antigen this receptor binds is unknown. Base-call qualities are not available, and no considerably larger clone is one nucleotide away. The immunoSEQ Assay, a bias-controlled multiplex PCR, was used to amplify TCRbeta CDR3 regions from genomic DNA. Concerning the study's data processing: Within the assay, amplification of reference gene primers was used to estimate how many nucleated cells each sample contained. Sequence reads were collapsed and filtered to measure the absolute abundance of every unique TCRbeta CDR3 rearrangement. For each sample, productive Simpson clonality was calculated as the square root of Simpson's diversity index across productive rearrangements. TCRdb mirrors the immuneACCESS table, restricted to in-frame sequences. Some clones are absent from its copies; in checked studies, under half trace to an unresolved V gene, and the reason for the others is unknown. V and J calls and clone size are as listed in that table; D and trimming were resolved from the DNA. Within this sample are 390,000 or so clones, with nearly 90% of them counted one time only. 6.5% of the sample comes from the top ten.

The paper as a whole reports these results and caveats: The quantity of clinical and demographic metadata differed by source and by participant and was supplied without curation.

Trimming takes 5 bases from V and 5 bases from J, and the germline ends sit 9 bases apart. The CDR3 covers 13 residues, taking in both the cysteine and the phenylalanine. The only DNA kept is the CDR3, 39 bases in frame from the first base. According to the germline V gene (reference sequence), CDR1 reads SGHAT and CDR2 reads FQDESV. The rearrangement combines TRBV11-1 with TRBJ2-2, with the D gene too uncertain to name. This receptor was identified in a man between 18 and 35 years old with active or convalescent COVID-19. The sample comprised peripheral blood. The CDR3 amino acid sequence is: CASSPGGTGELFF. The nucleotides are TGTGCCAGCAGCCCCGGCGGAACCGGGGAGCTGTTTTTT.